This T cell receptor beta chain came from a study of identical twins. General study findings and limits: One should note that invariant MAIT and iNKT cells could partly confound zero-insertion analyses.

TCRdb redid the calling of the 5' RACE reads with MiXCR, one entry per CDR3 protein. The sample has a few hundred thousand distinct CDR3 sequences; roughly 18% are singletons. The CDR3 is made up of 14 amino acids. Germline loops: CDR1 PRHDT, CDR2 FYEKMQ (reference sequence). Trimming pared 5 bases from V and 5 bases from J, leaving 16 bases between. This clonotype was seen only a few times. Its antigen is currently unknown. The sequence was collected from a man aged 50-59 years in good health. Sequencing was performed on naive T cells sorted from blood. The rearrangement links TRBV13 to TRBJ2-7; tentative D call: TRBD1 (5 bases). The CDR3 sequence is CASSPPRANNEQYF. The CDR3 DNA reads TGTGCCAGCAGCCCCCCCAGGGCGAACAACGAGCAGTACTTC.